This passage covers 30 T cell receptor beta chains from one sample sequenced in a study of blood T cell repertoires in COVID-19. TCRdb's table, derived via immunoSEQ multiplex PCR, lists solely in-frame clones and lacks some. The table includes more than 45,000 clones, just over 85% detected once. The sample consisted of peripheral blood. These receptors came from a man at least 80 years old with acute or convalescent COVID-19.

The chain employs TRBV2 and TRBJ2-5; D is possibly TRBD2 (6 bases). Trimming took off 5 bases at V and 5 bases at J, with 18 bases between the two ends. Germline V gene sequence: CDR1 SNHLY, CDR2 FYNNEI. This CDR3 has 15 residues. CDR3 DNA: TGTGCCAGCAGTCGGACTACAGGATTTTCGGAGACCCAGTACTTC. Its translation: CASSRTTGFSETQYF.

The chain employs TRBV3-1 (or the pseudogene TRBV3-2) and TRBJ2-3; 8 nucleotides line up with TRBD2. V shed 1 base and J 4 bases; nucleotides not matched to a gene: 7. Germline-derived CDR1 and CDR2 are LGHDT and YNNKEL (reference sequence). This CDR3 region has 16 residues. The CDR3: CASSQVPRGGPDTQYF. As DNA, the CDR3 is TGTGCCAGCAGCCAAGTACCCCGGGGGGGCCCAGATACGCAGTATTTT.

The V and J genes are TRBV15 and TRBJ2-3; 8 positions agree with TRBD1. J lost 0 bases, V lost 0 bases, and 11 bases had no gene match. The length of the CDR3 is 19 residues. The germline V gene has CDR1 LNHNV and CDR2 YYDKDF (reference sequence). CDR3 protein: CATSREGTGTGPSTDTQYF. CDR3 in DNA: TGTGCCACCAGCAGAGAAGGAACCGGGACAGGACCTAGCACAGATACGCAGTATTTT.

The genes are TRBV12-3 or TRBV12-4 and TRBJ1-1; D is ambiguous. The ends were cut back, 2 bases at V and 6 bases at J, with 4 bases in the middle. This CDR3 spans 11 amino acids. The CDR3 here is CASSLSAEAFF. In DNA, the CDR3 is TGTGCCAGCAGTTTATCGGCTGAAGCTTTCTTT.

The rearrangement uses TRBV5-1 and TRBJ2-2; possible D gene TRBD2, 7 bases. Trimming took 0 bases from V and 4 from J, leaving 16 bases between them. Per germline, CDR1 SGHRS and CDR2 YFSETQ. There are 17 residues in the CDR3. The CDR3 here is CASSLGLRGRSTGELFF. The CDR3 DNA is TGCGCCAGCAGCTTGGGTTTGCGGGGGCGGTCCACCGGGGAGCTGTTTTTT.

This clone was observed a handful of times. For the CDR3, the DNA is TGTGCCAGCAGTAATATACAGGGAAATCAGCCCCAGCATTTT. It specifies CASSNIQGNQPQHF. The J gene is TRBJ1-5, the V gene TRBV2; tentatively, D is TRBD1 (6 bases). The CDR3 has 14 residues. The germline CDR1 and CDR2 sequences are SNHLY and FYNNEI. The V and J ends lost 5 bases and 4 bases respectively, with 12 bases between them.

The chain employs TRBV7-2 and TRBJ2-5; 9 nucleotides line up with TRBD2. The CDR3 runs to 16 residues. After removal of 1 base from V and 1 base from J, the junction contained 4 bases not matched to a gene. Germline assignment: CDR1 SGHTA and CDR2 FQGNSA. CDR3 nucleotide sequence: TGTGCCAGCAGCTTAGGGCTAGCGGGGATCCAAGAGACCCAGTACTTC. This encodes CASSLGLAGIQETQYF.

V gene TRBV11-2 combines with J gene TRBJ1-3, with unresolved D. The CDR3 spans 14 residues. V lost 5 bases to trimming and J lost 0 bases, with 8 bases between them. Germline V gives CDR1 SGHAT, CDR2 FQNNGV. In DNA, the CDR3 is TGTGCCAGCAGCCCACACTACTCTGGAAACACCATATATTTT. Protein sequence: CASSPHYSGNTIYF.

The V and J genes are TRBV6-4 and TRBJ1-1, with D perhaps TRBD1 (6 bases). The germline V and J ends were trimmed by 10 bases and 7 bases, with 13 bases remaining between them. CDR3 length: 11 amino acids. Germline V gene data show CDR1 as MRHNA and CDR2 as SNTAGT. The CDR3 sequence: CATQQGLEAFF. In DNA, the CDR3 is TGTGCCACCCAACAGGGCCTTGAAGCTTTCTTT.

V usage is TRBV19 and J usage is TRBJ2-5; possible D gene TRBD2, 7 bases. V lost 9 bases, J lost 2 bases, and 28 bases lay in between. Germline CDR1 reads LNHDA; CDR2 reads SQIVND (reference sequence). The CDR3 extends over 18 amino acids. CDR3 bases: TGTGCCAGCCGAGTAAGGGGAGACCCCGGGGGGCGGCAAGAGACCCAGTACTTC. It translates to CASRVRGDPGGRQETQYF.

This chain links TRBV5-1 with TRBJ2-2, with 11 bases that match TRBD1. This CDR3 has 17 amino acids. Trimming at V came to 4 bases and at J to 0 bases, leaving 5 bases not matched to a gene. The germline CDR1 and CDR2 sequences are SGHRS and YFSETQ. The CDR3 protein is CASSPRTGGTNTGELFF. The CDR3 coding sequence is TGCGCCAGCAGCCCTAGGACAGGGGGCACGAACACCGGGGAGCTGTTTTTT.

This clone appeared a few times. The chain has TRBV19 and TRBJ1-6; tentative D call: TRBD1 (5 bases). CDR1 and CDR2 from the germline V gene are LNHDA and SQIVND (reference sequence). The CDR3 contains 16 residues. V was cut by 5 bases and J by 8 bases, with 19 bases left in between. The CDR3 region is CASSPLGRGPDSPLHF. The CDR3 region has the DNA TGTGCCAGTAGTCCTCTAGGGAGGGGACCAGATTCACCCCTCCACTTT. The whole variable domain, filled in from reference TRBV19 and TRBJ1-6, reads DGGITQSPKYLFRKEGQNVTLSCEQNLNHDAMYWYRQDPGQGLRLIYYSQIVNDFQKGDIAEGYSVSREKKESFPLTVTSAQKNPTAFYLCASSPLGRGPDSPLHFGNGTRLTVT.

This sequence joins TRBV18 and TRBJ2-7; tentatively, D is TRBD1 (5 bases). Germline CDR1 KGHSH, CDR2 LQKENI. This CDR3 is 14 amino acids long. V was pared by 6 bases and J by 0 bases, with 12 bases between. Here the CDR3 reads CASSYDSTSYEQYF. As DNA, the CDR3 is TGTGCCAGCTCTTACGACAGTACCTCCTACGAGCAGTACTTC.

V is TRBV13 and J is TRBJ1-6, with 7 bases identical to TRBD1. Looked up from germline, CDR1 is PRHDT and CDR2 is FYEKMQ (reference sequence). The CDR3 spans 14 residues. Trimming cost V 4 bases and J 8 bases; bases outside gene matches: 5. This chain's CDR3 is CASSSGQLYSPLHF. For the CDR3, the DNA is TGTGCCAGCAGCTCGGGACAGCTTTATTCACCCCTCCACTTT.

The CDR3 protein is CASSMSGGRWNEQFF. CDR3 DNA sequence: TGTGCCAGTAGTATGTCGGGGGGCCGATGGAATGAGCAGTTCTTC. The rearrangement links TRBV19 to TRBJ2-1; TRBD2 might be the D (7 bases). CDR1 is LNHDA, CDR2 SQIVND, per germline (reference sequence). The CDR3 length is 15 residues. The V end was cut by 3 bases, the J end by 7 bases, with 16 bases between.

V is TRBV19 and J is TRBJ1-1; D not certain. Between the trimmed V and J ends, which lost 6 bases and 0 bases, there was a span of 11 bases. The CDR3 runs 14 residues. Germline CDR1 and CDR2: LNHDA and SQIVND (reference sequence). The CDR3 protein is CASSDDTLNTEAFF. Here the CDR3 DNA reads TGTGCCAGTAGCGATGACACCTTGAACACTGAAGCTTTCTTT.

This clone has only one observation. The chain recombines TRBV7-2 with TRBJ2-7, with D possibly matching TRBD1 (5 bases). Trimming removed 7 bases at V and 0 bases at J, with 16 bases between. This CDR3 comprises 15 residues. Germline lookup yields CDR1 SGHTA and CDR2 FQGNSA. CDR3 sequence (DNA): TGTGCCAGCACCCTCTTGGGGCAGAGCTCCTACGAGCAGTACTTC. This codes for CASTLLGQSSYEQYF.

The chain has TRBV5-1 and TRBJ1-4; D unclear. Germline V gives CDR1 SGHRS, CDR2 YFSETQ. With 0 bases removed from V and 4 bases from J, the gap between germline ends came to 7 bases. This CDR3 contains 14 residues. Here the CDR3 reads CASSLARFNEKLFF. The DNA for the CDR3 is TGCGCCAGCAGCTTGGCCAGATTTAATGAAAAACTGTTTTTT.

The V gene is TRBV2, the J gene TRBJ2-5, with 9 bases matching TRBD1. Germline CDR1 is SNHLY and CDR2 is FYNNEI. The trim removed 7 bases at V and 5 bases at J, leaving 5 bases unmatched. This CDR3 comprises 13 residues. The CDR3 sequence: CASTGDRAETQYF. The CDR3 DNA sequence: TGTGCCAGCACTGGGGACAGGGCCGAGACCCAGTACTTC.

The chain combines TRBV5-8 with TRBJ1-3; the match to TRBD1 covers 7 bases. From germline, CDR1 is SGHTS and CDR2 YDEGEE. V trimming: 3 bases; J trimming: 3 bases; junction bases outside the gene matches: 6. The CDR3 totals 15 residues. This CDR3 is CASSYRGGSGNTIYF. As DNA, the CDR3 is TGTGCCAGCAGCTACAGGGGCGGAAGTGGAAACACCATATATTTT.

The CDR3 bases are TGTGCTAGTGGTTTGATAGACAGGGGCTATACCTACGAGCAGTACTTC. Its protein product is CASGLIDRGYTYEQYF. The chain is built from TRBV12-5 and TRBJ2-7; 8 bases match TRBD1. V lost 2 bases and J lost 2; bases outside the gene matches: 8. Germline V gene data show CDR1 as LGHNT and CDR2 as FRNRAP. This CDR3 is 16 amino acids long.

V usage is TRBV6-2 or TRBV6-3 and J usage is TRBJ1-2; D gene unclear. Germline values: CDR1 MNHEY, CDR2 SVGEGT. V gave up 0 bases and J gave up 2 bases, with 10 bases separating them. This CDR3 region has 15 residues. CDR3 in amino acids: CASSYSGKTNYGYTF. The CDR3 nucleotides read TGTGCCAGCAGTTACTCCGGGAAAACCAACTATGGCTACACCTTC.

This sequence joins TRBV7-2 and TRBJ2-7; 7 positions match TRBD1. Germline loops: CDR1 SGHTA, CDR2 FQGNSA. J was trimmed by 4 bases and V by 5 bases; bases with no gene match: 8. The CDR3 has 14 residues. In DNA form, the CDR3 reads TGTGCCAGCAGCCCGGGACAGATAATTTACGAGCAGTACTTC. It is translated as CASSPGQIIYEQYF.

The chain employs TRBV6-5 and TRBJ1-2, with TRBD1 matching over 10 bases. The germline V gene encodes CDR1 MNHEY and CDR2 SVGAGI. The CDR3 loop spans 13 amino acids. J gave up 6 bases and V 6 bases, and 4 bases lay outside the gene matches. DNA for the CDR3: TGTGCCAGCAGACGAGGACAGGGGGATGGCTACACCTTC. Residues: CASRRGQGDGYTF.

The CDR3 region is CASSQGIRHEQFF. The CDR3 DNA follows: TGTGCCAGCAGCCAGGGGATAAGGCATGAGCAGTTCTTC. The rearrangement uses TRBV5-6 and TRBJ2-1; D is perhaps TRBD1 (6 bases). Germline assignment: CDR1 SGHDT and CDR2 YYEEEE. This CDR3 has 13 amino acids. V lost 4 bases and J 8 bases, leaving 13 bases between the germline ends. Full variable domain (outside the CDR3, taken from reference TRBV5-6 and TRBJ2-1): DAGVTQSPTHLIKTRGQQVTLRCSPKSGHDTVSWYQQALGQGPQFIFQYYEEEERQRGNFPDRFSGHQFPNYSSELNVNALLLGDSALYLCASSQGIRHEQFFGPGTRLTVL.

This chain uses TRBV2 with TRBJ2-3; D gene uncertain. From germline, CDR1 is SNHLY and CDR2 FYNNEI. Trimming pared 3 bases from V and 2 bases from J, leaving 12 bases between. This CDR3 is built from 15 residues. The CDR3 nucleotides are TGTGCCAGCAGTGACGCCCCTGCGGACACAGATACGCAGTATTTT. The encoded protein is CASSDAPADTDTQYF.

J is TRBJ2-2 and V is TRBV7-2, with 7 bases lining up with TRBD2. This CDR3 contains 15 residues. V shed 1 base, J shed 3 bases, and the junction held 2 bases outside the gene matches. Germline V gene sequence: CDR1 SGHTA, CDR2 FQGNSA. For the CDR3, the DNA is TGTGCCAGCAGCTTAGTCAGCGGGGACACCGGGGAGCTGTTTTTT. Encoded protein: CASSLVSGDTGELFF.

The chain recombines TRBV21-1 with TRBJ2-2; the listed D gene, TRBD2, was not tested against the DNA. TRBV21-1 is marked as a pseudogene. This CDR3 is 15 amino acids long. CDR3 loop: CASSKANGNTGELFF. For the CDR3, the DNA is TGTGCCAGCAGCAAAGCCAACGGGAACACCGGGGAGCTGTTTTTT.

This chain uses TRBV2 with TRBJ2-2, with 10 bases matching TRBD1. The CDR3 length is 15 residues. The junction had 6 bases not matched to a gene; V was cut back by 6 bases and J by 5 bases. Germline V gene lookup returns CDR1 SNHLY and CDR2 FYNNEI. The CDR3 sequence is CASSRQGAYTGELFF. The CDR3 nucleotides are TGTGCCAGCAGCCGACAGGGGGCCTATACCGGGGAGCTGTTTTTT.

The V call is TRBV12-3 or TRBV12-4, the J call TRBJ1-2; possibly TRBD1 for D (6 bases). The CDR3 runs to 13 residues. V was clipped by 6 bases and J by 2 bases, with 10 bases between them. CDR3 in amino acids: CASSPDRNYGYTF. As DNA, the CDR3 is TGTGCCAGCAGCCCGGACAGAAACTATGGCTACACCTTC.